One and the same sample provided the 23 T cell receptor beta chains below, sequenced in a study of T cell clonality in common variable immunodeficiency. TCRdb keeps only in-frame clones here, not all; method: immunoSEQ multiplex PCR. The sample offers about 81,000 clones and no singletons, the top ten holding 0.8%. The sequenced sample consisted of peripheral blood mononuclear cells. The origin of the receptors is a person aged 18-70 years in good health.

Note on this clone: The CDR3 extends 3 residues past the end of the read, so its final part is completed from the germline J gene. The chain combines TRBV20-1 with TRBJ2-7; TRBD2 agrees at 12 bases. The ends lost 1 base at V and 0 bases at J; junction bases unmatched: 10. Germline V gives CDR1 DFQATT, CDR2 SNEGSKA (reference sequence). The CDR3 contains 18 residues. Incomplete CDR3 DNA: TGCAGTGCTAGAGCGACTAGCGGGAGTTTTTGGGGCTCCTACGAG. Translating gives CSARATSGSFWGSYE. In full, the CDR3 reads CSARATSGSFWGSYEQYF.

The sample holds many counts of this clone. An end of the junction does not agree with germline; a read error may underlie this. The CDR3 end falls 3 residues outside the read, so it is completed with the germline J gene. V is TRBV4-2 and J is TRBJ2-2; D gene ambiguous. The germline gives CDR1 LGHNA, CDR2 YNFKEQ. The CDR3 covers 16 residues. The CDR3 reads CASSHAQSSHTGELFF. The DNA read from the CDR3 is TGCGCCAGCAGCCATGCACAGTCGTCCCACACCGGGGAG.

This clone came up many times. A junction end diverges from the germline sequence, so it may reflect a read error. The CDR3 end falls 3 residues outside the read, so it is completed with the germline J gene. The J gene is TRBJ2-7, the V gene TRBV4-2, with 10 bases aligning to TRBD2. Germline V gene sequence: CDR1 LGHNA, CDR2 YNFKEQ. The length of the CDR3 is 15 residues. CDR3 loop: CASSLLAGGPYEQYF. Incomplete CDR3 DNA: TGCGCCAGCAGCCTTTTAGCGGGAGGTCCCTACGAG.

This clone was picked up many times. Coverage ceases 3 residues before the CDR3 finishes, and the germline J gene fills in the end. The rearrangement joins TRBV12-3 or TRBV12-4 to TRBJ2-1; TRBD2 agrees at 14 bases. CDR3 size: 16 residues. Trimming cost V 6 bases and J 3 bases; bases outside gene matches: 4. CDR3 amino acids: CASSLGLAGVYNEQFF. The sequenced part of the CDR3 DNA is TGTGCCAGCAGCTTGGGACTAGCGGGAGTCTACAATGAG.

This clone was seen ten or more times. The CDR3 extends 3 residues past the end of the read, so its final part is completed from the germline J gene. The chain has TRBV19 and TRBJ2-7; TRBD2 might be the D (6 bases). CDR1 LNHDA and CDR2 SQIVND come from the germline V gene (reference sequence). Trimming removed 10 bases from V and 6 bases from J, with 19 bases in between. This CDR3 is built from 13 residues. The CDR3 bases that were read are TGTGCCACCCGGGACGGACTAACTTCCGAG. Translated, it gives CATRDGLTSE. The complete CDR3 reads CATRDGLTSEQYF.

As for this clone: The CDR3 end lies 3 residues beyond the end of the read and is filled in from the germline J gene. The chain employs TRBV20-1 and TRBJ2-7; 8 nucleotides align to TRBD2. This CDR3 spans 17 amino acids. Germline-derived CDR1 and CDR2 are DFQATT and SNEGSKA (reference sequence). After removal of 5 bases from V and 3 bases from J, the junction contained 18 bases not matched to a gene. Incomplete CDR3 DNA: TGCAGTGCTTGGGGAAGTTGGCTAGCGGGTCCTAACTACGAG. Translating it yields CSAWGSWLAGPNYE. The whole CDR3 protein is CSAWGSWLAGPNYEQYF.

This clone was seen repeatedly, ten times or more. The sequence runs out 3 residues before the end of the CDR3; the remainder is reconstructed from the germline J gene. The chain has TRBV9 and TRBJ2-7; D call uncertain. This CDR3 comprises 14 residues. Germline V CDR1 and CDR2: SGDLS, YYNGEE. The V gene lost 0 bases and the J gene lost 2 bases, with 9 bases spanning the gap. The CDR3 is CASSVDGLAYEQYF. Partial CDR3 DNA: TGTGCCAGCAGCGTAGATGGTCTAGCCTACGAG.

This clone was seen repeatedly, ten times or more. The read ends 3 residues shy of where the CDR3 ends; the end is completed using the germline J gene. V usage is TRBV6-2 or TRBV6-3 and J usage is TRBJ1-4; 7 positions agree with TRBD1. The CDR3 has 16 residues. Trimming took 7 bases from V and 0 from J; bases not matched to a gene: 8. From germline, CDR1 is MNHEY and CDR2 SVGEGT. CDR3 region: CASTPGTVATNEKLFF. CDR3 DNA, as far as it was read: TGTGCCAGCACCCCCGGGACAGTTGCAACTAATGAAAAA.

Many counts were recorded for this clone. The read ends 3 residues early relative to the CDR3; the germline J gene fills the gap. The chain carries TRBV5-8 and TRBJ2-6; D uncertain. Germline CDR1 SGHTS, CDR2 YDEGEE. With 4 bases removed from V and 6 bases from J, the gap between germline ends came to 14 bases. This CDR3 region has 15 residues. The CDR3 spells CASSQRVFAANVLTF. CDR3 bases read: TGTGCCAGCAGCCAACGGGTCTTTGCGGCCAACGTC. Full variable domain (rest looked up from reference TRBV5-8 and TRBJ2-6): EAGVTQSPTHLIKTRGQQATLRCSPISGHTSVYWYQQALGLGLQFLLWYDEGEERNRGNFPPRFSGRQFPNYSSELNVNALELEDSALYLCASSQRVFAANVLTFGAGSRLTVL.

This clone was counted at least ten times. Partial CDR3 DNA: TGCGCCAGCAGCTTAGAAGGGCCCGAGACC. It encodes CASSLEGPET. The whole CDR3 reads CASSLEGPETQYF. The rearrangement links TRBV5-1 to TRBJ2-5; no reliable D call. The read halts 3 residues ahead of the CDR3 end, with the missing end drawn from the germline J gene. Germline loops: CDR1 SGHRS, CDR2 YFSETQ. This CDR3 region has 13 residues. V lost 2 bases and J lost 5, with 10 bases in between. The complete variable domain, with remaining parts taken from reference TRBV5-1 and TRBJ2-5, reads KAGVTQTPRYLIKTRGQQVTLSCSPISGHRSVSWYQQTPGQGLQFLFEYFSETQRNKGNFPGRFSGRQFSNSRSEMNVSTLELGDSALYLCASSLEGPETQYFGPGTRLLVL.

This clone was counted at least ten times. This CDR3 reads CASSRGPGRSEQYF. The DNA read from the CDR3 is TGTGCCAGTAGCAGGGGACCGGGGCGTAGCGAG. The chain joins TRBV19 to TRBJ2-7; tentatively, D is TRBD1 (6 bases). The read ends 3 residues before the CDR3 terminus; that terminus is restored from the germline J gene. V lost 6 bases to trimming and J lost 6 bases, with 18 bases between them. Germline V CDR1 and CDR2: LNHDA, SQIVND (reference sequence). The CDR3 is 14 amino acids.

This clone occurred many times. The CDR3 goes on 3 residues after the read ends, and that part is filled in from the germline J gene. This chain uses TRBV5-1 with TRBJ2-3; TRBD1 matches at 7 bases. The CDR3 runs 14 residues. CDR1 and CDR2 from the germline V gene are SGHRS and YFSETQ. V lost 5 bases, J lost 2 bases, and 5 bases stayed unmatched. CDR3 bases read: TGCGCCAGCAGGACCGGGACAGCCACAGATACG. Its translation is CASRTGTATDT. The full CDR3 is CASRTGTATDTQYF.

This clone was seen repeatedly, ten times or more. Read data end 3 residues before the CDR3 end; the end is taken from the germline J gene. This chain links TRBV20-1 with TRBJ1-2; 7 nucleotides align to TRBD1. V lost 1 base to trimming and J lost 0 bases; unmatched junction nucleotides: 11. The CDR3 consists of 17 residues. Germline CDR1 reads DFQATT; CDR2 reads SNEGSKA (reference sequence). The CDR3 sequence is CSARAARGEGTNYGYTF. The CDR3 bases that were read are TGCAGTGCTAGAGCTGCCAGGGGGGAGGGCACTAACTATGGC.

On this clone: Read data end 3 residues before the CDR3 end; the end is taken from the germline J gene. The chain combines TRBV7-3 with TRBJ1-1; tentative D call: TRBD1 (6 bases). The ends were cut back, 5 bases at V and 3 bases at J, with 16 bases in the middle. This CDR3 has 15 residues. CDR1 and CDR2 (germline): SGHTA, FQGTGA. This CDR3 is CASSPPTGEDTEAFF. The part of the CDR3 DNA that was read is TGTGCCAGCAGCCCCCCGACAGGAGAGGACACTGAA.

This clone was seen at least ten times. Coverage ceases 3 residues before the CDR3 finishes, and the germline J gene fills in the end. V gene TRBV13 combines with J gene TRBJ2-1; a weak D match, TRBD2 (6 bases). Trimming cost V 3 bases and J 4 bases, with 13 bases left between them. The CDR3 is 15 amino acids. Germline lookup yields CDR1 PRHDT and CDR2 FYEKMQ (reference sequence). Here the CDR3 reads CASSLGGEAYNEQFF. CDR3 DNA (partial): TGTGCCAGCAGCTTGGGCGGGGAGGCGTACAATGAG.

This clone was seen ten or more times. The read gets to within 3 residues of the CDR3 end, and the germline J gene fills in the rest. V is TRBV2 and J is TRBJ2-2; 9 nucleotides match TRBD2. Germline lookup yields CDR1 SNHLY and CDR2 FYNNEI. The CDR3 runs to 13 residues. The CDR3 reads CASSVQSGRQLFF. CDR3 DNA (partial): TGTGCCAGCAGTGTCCAAAGCGGGAGGCAG.

This clone was seen more than once but under ten times. The read finishes 3 residues shy of the CDR3 end, and the germline J gene is used to complete it. The V gene is TRBV7-9, the J gene TRBJ1-1, with D maybe TRBD1 (6 bases). This CDR3 has 14 amino acids. CDR1 is SEHNR, CDR2 FQNEAQ, per germline (reference sequence). Trimming stripped 5 bases from V and 4 bases from J, with 14 bases between. CDR3 DNA (partial): TGTGCCAGCAGCCCCCCCCAGGGGCTCACTGAA. It yields the protein CASSPPQGLTE. The entire CDR3 protein reads CASSPPQGLTEAFF. The full variable domain, with the rest looked up from reference TRBV7-9 and TRBJ1-1, is DTGVSQNPRHKITKRGQNVTFRCDPISEHNRLYWYRQTLGQGPEFLTYFQNEAQLEKSRLLSDRFSAERPKGSFSTLEIQRTEQGDSAMYLCASSPPQGLTEAFFGQGTRLTVV.

This clone was seen repeatedly, ten times or more. The read comes to an end 3 residues before the CDR3 does, leaving the germline J gene to fill in the end. The V gene is TRBV5-4, the J gene TRBJ1-2; 8 bases agree with TRBD1. Per the germline V gene, CDR1 is SGHNT and CDR2 is YYREEE (reference sequence). The trim removed 5 bases at V and 3 bases at J, leaving 9 bases unmatched. This CDR3 contains 15 residues. The sequenced part of the CDR3 DNA is TGTGCCAGCAGGCTGGACAGGGCGAGCTACTATGGC. Amino acid sequence: CASRLDRASYYG. The CDR3 in its entirety is CASRLDRASYYGYTF.

This clone occurred many times. CDR3 DNA (partial): TGTGCCAGCAGCTTAGTAGGGGTCGCTGAG. Translating gives CASSLVGVAE. The whole CDR3 reads CASSLVGVAEQFF. V gene TRBV7-9 combines with J gene TRBJ2-1; D perhaps matches TRBD1 (5 bases). The observed sequence ends 3 residues before the CDR3 terminus, with the missing tail filled in from the germline J gene. With 1 base removed from V and 9 bases from J, the gap between germline ends came to 10 bases. This CDR3 spans 13 amino acids. The germline gives CDR1 SEHNR, CDR2 FQNEAQ (reference sequence).

This clone was seen at least ten times. Coverage ceases 3 residues before the CDR3 finishes, and the germline J gene fills in the end. This sequence joins TRBV30 and TRBJ2-2; 10 bases agree with TRBD2. The CDR3 covers 16 residues. Per the germline V gene, CDR1 is GTSNPN and CDR2 is SVGIG (reference sequence). V was clipped by 1 base and J by 5 bases; unmatched bases: 7. Incomplete CDR3 DNA: TGTGCCTGGAGTGCCTATAGCGGGAGGAATACCGGGGAG. As protein: CAWSAYSGRNTGE. The entire CDR3 sequence reads CAWSAYSGRNTGELFF.

The sample holds a few counts of this clone. The read comes to an end 3 residues before the CDR3 does, leaving the germline J gene to fill in the end. V and J are TRBV7-9 and TRBJ1-2; D is perhaps TRBD1 (5 bases). Germline CDR1 SEHNR, CDR2 FQNEAQ (reference sequence). The CDR3 sequence is 14 residues long. CDR3 protein: CASSPGTYYNDYTF. The sequenced CDR3 bases are TGTGCCAGCAGCCCCGGGACTTATTACAATGAC. The full variable domain, its missing parts supplied by reference TRBV7-9 and TRBJ1-2, is DTGVSQNPRHKITKRGQNVTFRCDPISEHNRLYWYRQTLGQGPEFLTYFQNEAQLEKSRLLSDRFSAERPKGSFSTLEIQRTEQGDSAMYLCASSPGTYYNDYTFGSGTRLTVV.

This clone was seen many times. Read sequence stops 3 residues before the CDR3 end, and the germline J gene provides the missing end. The chain carries TRBV20-1 and TRBJ2-1; no reliable D call. The CDR3 covers 16 residues. CDR1 and CDR2 (germline): DFQATT, SNEGSKA (reference sequence). V lost 0 bases and J 4 bases, leaving 16 bases between the germline ends. Partial CDR3 DNA: TGCAGTGCTAGAGATCTAGGCGCAGAGTGGTACAATGAG. Protein: CSARDLGAEWYNE. The whole CDR3 sequence is CSARDLGAEWYNEQFF.

This clone was seen at least ten times. The read gets to within 3 residues of the CDR3 end, and the germline J gene fills in the rest. The chain uses TRBV6-2 or TRBV6-3 and TRBJ2-5, with 9 bases that match TRBD1. The CDR3 is 15 residues long. Losses at the gene ends were 3 bases for V and 4 bases for J; bases not matched to a gene: 6. Per the germline V gene, CDR1 is MNHEY and CDR2 is SVGEGT. Partial CDR3 DNA: TGTGCCAGCAGTTATCCCGGGACAGGGAGAGAGACC. Encoded protein: CASSYPGTGRET. The whole CDR3 reads CASSYPGTGRETQYF.